The T cell receptor (beta chain) under discussion was sequenced for a study of blood T cell repertoires in COVID-19. The CDR3 totals 18 residues. Living in 24 US areas, the participants were between 18 and 89 years of age. Cohort 3 donors were reported recovered after two negative PCRs, clearance, or symptom resolution. TCRdb keeps only in-frame clones here, not all; method: immunoSEQ multiplex PCR. The sample carries approximately 200,000 clones, approximately 90% recorded once. The genes are TRBV21-1 and TRBJ1-2; the listed D gene, TRBD1, was not tested against the DNA. TRBV21-1 is classified as a pseudogene. Sequencing was done on a sample of PBMCs or T cells enriched from blood (not recorded which). This clonotype was sampled from a man younger than 40 who had recovered from COVID-19. CDR3 in amino acids: CASCSGKTGLPPLYGYTF. The CDR3 DNA sequence: TGTGCCAGCTGTTCGGGGAAGACAGGGCTGCCCCCCCTCTATGGCTACACCTTC.